The text below deals with one T cell receptor (beta chain). This clonotype was detected ten times or more. Its binding antigen is unknown. Base-call qualities are not available, and no considerably larger clone is one nucleotide away. For repertoire sequencing, TCR beta CDR3 regions were amplified from RNA transcripts. A first-round RT-PCR used HTBI primers with the Qiagen OneStep RT-PCR kit, followed by a second-round multiplex PCR, size selection and purification. The libraries underwent paired-end sequencing with 100 bp reads on an Illumina HiSeq2000. The published analysis was carried out like this. SOAPnuke was used for read processing, and reads with adapters, uncalled bases, a mean Phred below 15, or no exact constant-primer or identifier match were discarded. High-quality paired reads were merged with COPE v1.2.5. Unique nucleotide sequences were defined as clonotypes and aligned to IMGT TRB V, D and J references using MiTCR v1.1. Only V-J combinations with frequency above 0.0001 were analysed, covering about 99% of repertoires. A TCR clonal expansion and chaos score per V-J combination was defined as the ratio of F50 clonal expansion to chaos observed in the TCRdist matrix. Welch's t-statistics and random forest were used to narrow the features down to approximately 13 V-J combinations, which were then fed into a naive Bayes classifier. The Morisita-Horn index was used to measure how similar the thyroid and blood repertoires were. Through fastp at Q25 and MiXCR, TCRdb rebuilt clones from the public reads, retaining in-frame beta chains. Entries are consolidated by CDR3 protein sequence, retaining the most common genes and DNA. TCRdb assigned the V and J calls; the authors' analysis was not used. The table for this sample lists around 1.1 million distinct CDR3 sequences; approximately 35% of them were counted only once. The top ten constitute 11% of the sample.

The data were taken from a study of Graves' ophthalmopathy and Graves' hyperthyroidism listed by TCRdb under 2018. In the study overall: Hyperthyroidism was considered stable if no progression to ophthalmopathy occurred within 18 months of follow-up. In total, some 140 blood samples were TCR-sequenced: approximately 40 ophthalmopathy, over 70 hyperthyroidism and roughly 17 hyperthyroidism-to-ophthalmopathy patients. The study used signatures of the TCR beta repertoire to tell Graves' ophthalmopathy apart from Graves' hyperthyroidism and to predict which patients would progress to ophthalmopathy. A discovery set of 100 patients (around 45 ophthalmopathy, 55 to 65 stable hyperthyroidism) was enrolled to explore V-J signatures distinguishing ophthalmopathy from hyperthyroidism. Following sampling, methimazole starting at 30 mg daily was administered to hyperthyroidism patients, and high-dose intravenous methylprednisolone was administered to ophthalmopathy patients. In about six hyperthyroidism patients, the T-cell repertoires found in thyroid tissue were compared with those found in blood. For independent validation, a separate cohort was made up of around 18 hyperthyroidism patients plus 17 patients who later progressed from hyperthyroidism to ophthalmopathy. Findings and caveats that apply to the study as a whole: The 13-signature model separated ophthalmopathy from stable hyperthyroidism with 87.88% sensitivity and 81.08% specificity in cross-validation, and 80%/75% in the test set. No statistical method was used to set the sample size in advance, and the investigators knew which group each participant was assigned to. Most expanded thyroid clonotypes with frequency above 0.001 were also detected in blood, suggesting blood repertoires may reflect the thyroid immune response. In validation, the model predicted ophthalmopathy progression with about 70% sensitivity and approximately 72% specificity; roughly 12 predicted patients were CT-confirmed with GO in a median of roughly 6.8 months.

Patients with hyperthyroidism were aged 18 to 65 years, had been newly diagnosed, and had a disease duration of less than 2 months. Patients were excluded if they had other autoimmune diseases, uncontrolled infections, pregnancy or lactation. Clinical symptoms, serum thyroxine, TRAb, thyroid ultrasound and orbital computed tomography were used for diagnosis. Total RNA was extracted using Trizol reagent, and RNA quality was checked on an Agilent 2100 Bioanalyzer. The V and J ends are trimmed by 6 bases and 0 bases, leaving 15 bases between them. The CDR3 goes from the cysteine to the phenylalanine over 14 residues. Only CDR3 DNA remains: 42 bases, in frame from the first base. CDR1 SQVTM and CDR2 ANQGSEA were looked up in the germline V gene.

This clonotype originated in an adult man with Graves' hyperthyroidism. Input material: peripheral blood or thyroid tissue (not recorded which). The chain is made from TRBV29-1 and TRBJ2-7; the D gene is perhaps TRBD1, on 6 matching bases. The nucleotide sequence reads TGCAGCGTGGGGGCATCAGGTAGCTCCTACGAGCAGTACTTC. Its translation reads: CSVGASGSSYEQYF.